This note documents a single TCR beta chain sequence. Antigen: not known. This sample is drawn from a study of shared clonotypes between healthy human individuals. Study observations and caveats: Shared across a handful of donors were around 4.7% of the naive CD4 clonotypes.

V was pared by 4 bases and J by 5 bases, with 4 bases of the junction left unmatched. Germline V CDR1 and CDR2: SGHNT, YYREEE (reference sequence). The CDR3 consists of 14 residues. The naive CD8 population came from CD45RO-negative cells selected for CCR7, without terminally differentiated effector memory CD45RA+ cells. The donor population consisted of healthy HIV-negative adults with no recent acute infections or vaccinations. The method was immunoSEQ multiplex PCR; TCRdb's version includes in-frame clones alone and lacks a portion of them. Of roughly 2,000,000 clones detected, approximately 94% appear once; the ten largest clones hold roughly 1%.

The TCR comes from a man aged 18 to 35 in good health. The chain joins TRBV5-4 to TRBJ2-7; 12 bases line up with TRBD1. The sequenced sample was naive CD8+ T cells sorted from blood. CDR3 nucleotides: TGTGCCAGCAGCGCGGGACAGGGGGCCGACGAGCAGTACTTC. Its protein product is CASSAGQGADEQYF. Full variable domain (missing parts from reference TRBV5-4 and TRBJ2-7): ETGVTQSPTHLIKTRGQQVTLRCSSQSGHNTVSWYQQALGQGPQFIFQYYREEENGRGNFPPRFSGLQFPNYSSELNVNALELDDSALYLCASSAGQGADEQYFGPGTRLTVT.